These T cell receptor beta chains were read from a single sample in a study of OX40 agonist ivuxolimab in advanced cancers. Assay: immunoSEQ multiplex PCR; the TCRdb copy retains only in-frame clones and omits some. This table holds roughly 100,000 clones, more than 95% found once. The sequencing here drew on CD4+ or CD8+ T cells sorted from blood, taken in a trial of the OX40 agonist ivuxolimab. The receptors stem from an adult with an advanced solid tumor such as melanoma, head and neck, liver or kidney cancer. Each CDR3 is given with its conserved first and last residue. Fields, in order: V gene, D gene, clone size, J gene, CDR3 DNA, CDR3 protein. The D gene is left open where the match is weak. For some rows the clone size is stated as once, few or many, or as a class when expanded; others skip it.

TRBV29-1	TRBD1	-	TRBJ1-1	TGCAGCGCTGACAGGGGGAACACTGAAGCTTTCTTT	CSADRGNTEAFF
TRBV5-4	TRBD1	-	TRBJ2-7	TGTGCCAGCAGCTCACAGGGGGAAGGCGAGCAGTACTTC	CASSSQGEGEQYF
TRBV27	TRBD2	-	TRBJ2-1	TGTGCCAGCAGACTAGCGGGAGGGTACAATGAGCAGTTCTTC	CASRLAGGYNEQFF
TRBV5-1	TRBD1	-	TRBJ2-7	TGCGCCAGCAGCTTGGAGACAGGGGCCTACGAGCAGTACTTC	CASSLETGAYEQYF
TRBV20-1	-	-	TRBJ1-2	TGCAGTGCAGAATATGGGGGTGGCTACACCTTC	CSAEYGGGYTF
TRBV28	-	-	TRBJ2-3	TGTGCCAGCAGTTTAATCAGGGGGGAAATCTCTAGCACAGATACGCAGTATTTT	CASSLIRGEISSTDTQYF
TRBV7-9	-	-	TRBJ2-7	TGTGCCAGCAGGCGCGGGACACACTACGAGCAGTACTTC	CASRRGTHYEQYF
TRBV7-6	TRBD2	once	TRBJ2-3	TGTGCCAGCAGCTCCCCGACTAGCGGTGGCACAGATACGCAGTATTTT	CASSSPTSGGTDTQYF
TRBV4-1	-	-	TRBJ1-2	TGCGCCAGCAGCCAAGAGGGAGGGGGAGACAGTGGCTACACCTTC	CASSQEGGGDSGYTF
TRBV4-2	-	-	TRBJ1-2	TGTGCCAGCAGCCAAGTGGGCGAGAGGAACTATGGCTACACCTTC	CASSQVGERNYGYTF
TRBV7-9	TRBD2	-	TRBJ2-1	TGTGCCAGCAGCTCACTAGCGGGGGGGCATAATGAGCAGTTCTTC	CASSSLAGGHNEQFF
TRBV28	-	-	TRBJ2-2	TGTGCCAGCAGCACTAGAACGAACACCGGGGAGCTGTTTTTT	CASSTRTNTGELFF
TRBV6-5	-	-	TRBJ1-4	TGTGCCAGCAGTTCGGCAGGGGATAATGAAAAACTGTTTTTT	CASSSAGDNEKLFF
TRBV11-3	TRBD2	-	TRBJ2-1	TGTGCCAGCAGCTTAGACCCGGGAGGTTTCAATGAGCAGTTCTTC	CASSLDPGGFNEQFF
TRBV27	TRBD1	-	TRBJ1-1	TGTGCCAGCAGTTTAACGGGACAGGGGTTCACTGAAGCTTTCTTT	CASSLTGQGFTEAFF
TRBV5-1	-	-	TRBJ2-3	TGCGCCAGCAGCACACAGGATATCACAGATACGCAGTATTTT	CASSTQDITDTQYF
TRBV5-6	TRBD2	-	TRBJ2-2	TGTGCCAGCAGCCCGTTTAGCGGGAGGGCCTCCGGGGAGCTGTTTTTT	CASSPFSGRASGELFF
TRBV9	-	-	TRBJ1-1	TGTGCCAGCAGCGTAAACCTGGGGTTGAACACTGAAGCTTTCTTT	CASSVNLGLNTEAFF
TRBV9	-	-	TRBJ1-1	TGTGCCAGCAGCGCCGATCCGGTGGGTACTGAAGCTTTCTTT	CASSADPVGTEAFF
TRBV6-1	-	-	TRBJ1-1	TGTGCCAGCAGTCCTTGGGAGCTGAACACTGAAGCTTTCTTT	CASSPWELNTEAFF
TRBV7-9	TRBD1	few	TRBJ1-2	TGTGCCAGCACACAGGGGCGATATGGCTACACCTTC	CASTQGRYGYTF
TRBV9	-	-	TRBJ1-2	TGTGCCAGCAGCGTAGGGTCAAGAGACTATGGCTACACCTTC	CASSVGSRDYGYTF
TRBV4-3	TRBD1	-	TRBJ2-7	TGCGCCAGCAGCCTCGGACAGGGACCCTACGAGCAGTACTTC	CASSLGQGPYEQYF
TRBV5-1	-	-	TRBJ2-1	TGCGCCAGCAGCGACAGTTACTACAATGAGCAGTTCTTC	CASSDSYYNEQFF